One sample yielded the 24 T cell receptor beta chains listed below, sequenced in a study of PD-L1 blockade in urothelial cancer. Libraries were prepared by immunoSEQ multiplex PCR; TCRdb keeps only in-frame clonotypes and omits some of them. The sample comprises tens of thousands of clones, almost 85% of which are singletons, and more than 3% rests with the top ten. The source material was PBMCs, sampled around atezolizumab (anti-PD-L1) treatment. These receptors all come from an older man with urothelial cancer.

The chain joins TRBV15 to TRBJ1-2; no firm D call. Trimming took off 3 bases at V and 5 bases at J, with 16 bases between the two ends. This CDR3 is built from 15 residues. CDR1 LNHNV and CDR2 YYDKDF come from the germline V gene (reference sequence). The CDR3 is CATSRDLLAGYGYTF. CDR3 in DNA: TGTGCCACCAGCAGGGACCTTCTTGCGGGGTATGGCTACACCTTC.

The chain uses TRBV19 and TRBJ2-5, with TRBD1 as a possible D gene (7 bases). The CDR3 has 13 residues. Germline CDR1 reads LNHDA; CDR2 reads SQIVND (reference sequence). Trimming took off 8 bases at V and 4 bases at J, with 14 bases between the two ends. The CDR3 DNA is TGTGCCAGTCAATACCAGGGGGGAGAGACCCAGTACTTC. It is translated as CASQYQGGETQYF.

V usage is TRBV30 and J usage is TRBJ2-1; D might be TRBD1 (6 bases). V was pared by 0 bases and J by 6 bases, with 9 bases between. Per germline, CDR1 GTSNPN and CDR2 SVGIG (reference sequence). This CDR3 has 13 amino acids. CDR3 protein: CAWSVGQINEQFF. The CDR3 nucleotides are TGTGCCTGGAGTGTCGGACAGATCAATGAGCAGTTCTTC.

The V gene is TRBV28, the J gene TRBJ2-1; 10 bases agree with TRBD2. After removal of 3 bases from V and 5 bases from J, the junction contained 4 bases not matched to a gene. The CDR3 spans 15 residues. Germline lookup yields CDR1 MDHEN and CDR2 SYDVKM. The CDR3 DNA reads TGTGCCAGCAGTTTGCTAGCGGGAGACAACAATGAGCAGTTCTTC. The encoded protein is CASSLLAGDNNEQFF.

The chain links TRBV27 to TRBJ2-3; 12 bases align to TRBD2. Germline CDR1 reads MNHEY; CDR2 reads SMNVEV (reference sequence). Trimming cost V 2 bases and J 1 base; bases outside gene matches: 7. The CDR3 loop spans 18 amino acids. The CDR3 nucleotides read TGTGCCAGCAGTTTACTAGCGGGGGGGATTAGGGGCACAGATACGCAGTATTTT. It translates to CASSLLAGGIRGTDTQYF.

CDR3 sequence: CASSEEMGSNTGELFF. In DNA form, the CDR3 reads TGTGCCAGCAGTGAAGAGATGGGCAGCAACACCGGGGAGCTGTTTTTT. This rearrangement joins TRBV6-1 to TRBJ2-2; D not resolved. This CDR3 is 16 amino acids long. Trimming shortened V by 1 base and J by 2 bases, and 11 bases separated the two germline ends. From germline, CDR1 is MNHNS and CDR2 SASEGT.

The J gene is TRBJ2-2, the V gene TRBV7-3, with TRBD2 as a possible D gene (5 bases). The CDR3 spans 16 residues. CDR1 is SGHTA, CDR2 FQGTGA, per germline. The ends were cut back, 8 bases at V and 5 bases at J, with 21 bases in the middle. CDR3 DNA: TGTGCCAGCCGGGCCGGAGGTTATAAAACGACCGGGGAGCTGTTTTTT. Translation: CASRAGGYKTTGELFF.

The chain carries TRBV7-9 and TRBJ2-1, with 8 positions matching TRBD2. Germline V lookup: CDR1 SEHNR, CDR2 FQNEAQ (reference sequence). The CDR3 consists of 17 residues. Unmatched junction bases numbered 8, after V lost 4 bases and J lost 0 bases. The CDR3 here is CASSSSPGGTSYNEQFF. Here the CDR3 DNA reads TGTGCCAGCAGCTCCTCCCCGGGGGGGACCTCCTACAATGAGCAGTTCTTC.

The chain uses TRBV6-5 and TRBJ1-2, with 8 positions matching TRBD1. V was pared by 8 bases and J by 6 bases, with 8 bases of the junction left unmatched. This CDR3 has 13 residues. Germline lookup yields CDR1 MNHEY and CDR2 SVGAGI. CDR3 amino acids: CASSRTGKDGYTF. The DNA of the CDR3 is TGTGCCAGCTCTCGGACAGGGAAGGATGGCTACACCTTC.

The chain joins TRBV5-4 to TRBJ1-1; 7 bases are shared with TRBD1. The V segment lost 4 bases and the J segment 7 bases; nucleotides outside the gene matches: 7. The germline V gene encodes CDR1 SGHNT and CDR2 YYREEE (reference sequence). The CDR3 sequence is 13 residues long. The CDR3 DNA is TGTGCCAGCAGCCAGACCCACAGGGGTGAAGCTTTCTTT. Its translation is CASSQTHRGEAFF.

The chain has TRBV7-2 and TRBJ2-7, with a tentative D call TRBD2 (7 bases). CDR3 length: 16 amino acids. Germline V gene lookup returns CDR1 SGHTA and CDR2 FQGNSA. The V and J ends lost 1 base and 5 bases respectively, with 18 bases between them. CDR3 nucleotides: TGTGCCAGCAGCTTAGATGGGGGGGCAGGTCGGCACGAGCAGTACTTC. Its protein product is CASSLDGGAGRHEQYF.

The V call is TRBV6-6, the J call TRBJ1-1; possibly TRBD1 for D (5 bases). V gave up 3 bases and J gave up 2 bases, with 10 bases separating them. Germline V gene data show CDR1 as MNHNY and CDR2 as SVGAGI (reference sequence). There are 14 residues in the CDR3. The CDR3 DNA sequence: TGTGCCAGCAGTTATTCCGGGGGAAACACTGAAGCTTTCTTT. Protein: CASSYSGGNTEAFF.

This sequence joins TRBV7-8 and TRBJ2-2; tentative D call: TRBD1 (6 bases). Trimming removed 1 base at V and 3 bases at J, with 12 bases between. CDR3 length: 16 residues. CDR1 is SGHVS, CDR2 FQNEAQ, per germline. The CDR3 reads CASSLDAQGHTGELFF. In nucleotides, the CDR3 is TGTGCCAGCAGCTTAGACGCACAGGGACACACCGGGGAGCTGTTTTTT.

In its sample, this clone was seen a few times. CDR3 nucleotides: TGTGCCAGCAGTTCCTCTATCCTCAGGGCCTCTGGAAACACCATATATTTT. It yields the protein CASSSSILRASGNTIYF. The rearrangement uses TRBV27 and TRBJ1-3; TRBD1 is a possible D gene (5 bases). Germline values: CDR1 MNHEY, CDR2 SMNVEV (reference sequence). There are 17 residues in the CDR3. Trimming cost V 4 bases and J 0 bases, with 16 bases left between them.

The rearrangement links TRBV6-1 to TRBJ1-3; D is unclear. Per the germline V gene, CDR1 is MNHNS and CDR2 is SASEGT. V lost 3 bases and J 3 bases, leaving 15 bases between the germline ends. The CDR3 is 16 residues long. Here the CDR3 DNA reads TGTGCCAGCAGTGATGGCCCGGGAGGGTTTGGAAACACCATATATTTT. This translates into CASSDGPGGFGNTIYF.

The rearrangement uses TRBV7-2 and TRBJ2-3, with 9 bases matching TRBD2. The germline CDR1 and CDR2 sequences are SGHTA and FQGNSA. The junction had 13 bases not matched to a gene; V was cut back by 5 bases and J by 4 bases. This CDR3 is 17 amino acids long. The DNA of the CDR3 is TGTGCCAGCAGCGAGAATAGCGGGGGCCGGCGCTCAGATACGCAGTATTTT. It codes for CASSENSGGRRSDTQYF.

V gene TRBV19 combines with J gene TRBJ1-1, with D hard to call. Germline V gene lookup returns CDR1 LNHDA and CDR2 SQIVND (reference sequence). V gave up 4 bases and J gave up 1 base, with 7 bases separating them. This CDR3 is 13 amino acids long. This CDR3 reads CASSRTENTEAFF. The CDR3 DNA follows: TGTGCCAGTAGTAGAACAGAGAACACTGAAGCTTTCTTT.

The CDR3 coding sequence is TGTGCCAGCAAAACAACCGGACGGGGCGAGCAGTACTTC. It translates to CASKTTGRGEQYF. This chain joins TRBV6-5 and TRBJ2-7; possible D gene TRBD2, 5 bases. Trimming took off 7 bases at V and 6 bases at J, with 16 bases between the two ends. The V gene's germline CDR1 is MNHEY and CDR2 SVGAGI. This CDR3 has 13 residues.

The chain uses TRBV7-6 and TRBJ1-2; maybe TRBD1 (5 bases). Germline loops: CDR1 SGHVS, CDR2 FNYEAQ. The CDR3 covers 11 residues. With 6 bases removed from V and 7 bases from J, the gap between germline ends came to 9 bases. CDR3 loop: CASRGAAGYTF. CDR3 DNA sequence: TGTGCCAGCAGAGGGGCTGCTGGCTACACCTTC.

The chain employs TRBV6-1 and TRBJ1-1; a weak D match, TRBD1 (5 bases). V shed 1 base and J shed 7 bases, with 10 bases lying between them. The CDR3 consists of 13 residues. The germline CDR1 and CDR2 sequences are MNHNS and SASEGT. CDR3 amino acids: CASSEGQGFEAFF. CDR3 sequence (DNA): TGTGCCAGCAGTGAAGGTCAGGGTTTTGAAGCTTTCTTT.

This chain links TRBV6-1 with TRBJ2-3; 9 bases line up with TRBD2. With 3 bases clipped from V and 6 bases from J, the junction kept 7 bases outside the gene matches. CDR1 and CDR2 from the germline V gene are MNHNS and SASEGT. The CDR3 has 15 amino acids. CDR3 nucleotides: TGTGCCAGCAGTGATAGCGGGAGTGGGTTCGATACGCAGTATTTT. It yields the protein CASSDSGSGFDTQYF.

This chain connects TRBV4-2 to TRBJ2-7; tentatively, D is TRBD1 (5 bases). Germline V gene data show CDR1 as LGHNA and CDR2 as YNFKEQ. CDR3 size: 11 residues. V lost 3 bases to trimming and J lost 6 bases, with 6 bases between them. This CDR3 is CASSHGAEQYF. The CDR3 DNA follows: TGTGCCAGCAGCCATGGGGCCGAGCAGTACTTC.

V gene TRBV7-2 combines with J gene TRBJ1-2; D is possibly TRBD1 (6 bases). The CDR3 loop spans 17 amino acids. CDR1 and CDR2 from the germline V gene are SGHTA and FQGNSA. Trimming pared 1 base from V and 0 bases from J, leaving 15 bases between. The CDR3 bases are TGTGCCAGCAGCTTAGATGCTCGGGACACCTCTAACTATGGCTACACCTTC. Its protein product is CASSLDARDTSNYGYTF.

V is TRBV4-2 and J is TRBJ2-5; possible D gene TRBD2, 6 bases. Germline CDR1 LGHNA, CDR2 YNFKEQ. The CDR3 is 15 residues long. The germline V and J ends were trimmed by 0 bases and 4 bases, with 12 bases remaining between them. In DNA form, the CDR3 reads TGTGCCAGCAGCCAAGATGGAGGGGCGCGAGAGACCCAGTACTTC. Translating gives CASSQDGGARETQYF.